Only a few counts were recorded for the clone carrying this T cell receptor (beta chain). Treatment specified: oral pan-JAK inhibitor, 5-10 mg twice daily. These data belong to a study of CD8+ T cells in alopecia areata. Turning to the study itself: Oral tofacitinib (5 to 10 mg twice daily) was administered to treated patients.

Sequencing relied on a cDNA template that was reverse transcribed from extracted RNA. Sequencing used immunoSEQ multiplex PCR; TCRdb keeps in-frame clones, though not all of them. Of 270,000 or so clones listed, 55% to 70% are singletons. This TCR came from a human donor with alopecia areata. The sequencing here drew on CD4+ T cells sorted from blood, taken at week 24, from a patient treated with tofacitinib.

CDR3 protein: CASSSINQPQHF. CDR3 DNA sequence: TGTGCCAGCAGCTCGATCAATCAGCCCCAGCATTTT. The chain carries TRBV7-2 and TRBJ1-5; D remains ambiguous. The CDR3 covers 12 residues. The germline V and J ends were trimmed by 4 bases and 3 bases, with 4 bases remaining between them. Germline lookup yields CDR1 SGHTA and CDR2 FQGNSA.